The clone carrying this T cell receptor (beta chain) was seen many times. Antigen unknown. With 6 bases removed from V and 3 bases from J, the gap between germline ends came to 12 bases. The CDR3 sequence is 14 residues long. This sample was taken from a study of T cells in Graves' hyperthyroidism and ophthalmopathy. About the research overall: Once the initial diagnosis was made, peripheral blood was obtained before any treatment. Study-wide results and limits: The majority of expanded thyroid clonotypes above 0.001 also appeared in blood.

The investigators amplified TCR beta CDR3 regions from RNA transcripts. First-round RT-PCR of the TCR CDR3 relied on the HTBI primer set. Each CDR3 protein gets one entry after TCRdb re-called the multiplex PCR reads with MiXCR. The table includes about 280,000 distinct CDR3 sequences, less than 30% detected once. Input material: blood. The rearrangement links TRBV12-3 or TRBV12-4 to TRBJ1-5; no firm D call. This sequence originates from a man aged 35-49 years with Graves' hyperthyroidism that later progressed to Graves' ophthalmopathy. CDR3 protein: CASRGGRVNQPQHF. DNA of the CDR3: TGTGCCAGCAGAGGAGGAAGGGTCAATCAGCCCCAGCATTTT.